What follows are 18 T cell receptor beta chains derived from one specimen sequenced in a study of early T cells in non-severe SARS-CoV-2 infection (dated by TCRdb to 2020 to 2022). Libraries came from 5' RACE. Sequenced on a NextSeq 500. The public reads were reanalyzed by TCRdb: fastp trimming at Q25, MiXCR alignment, in-frame beta chains only. Rows merge per CDR3 protein into single entries with the most common DNA and genes. The table for this sample lists about 53,000 distinct CDR3 sequences; approximately 12% of them were counted only once. The top ten clonotypes cover about 2.5% of the sample. This sample comprised whole blood, obtained at baseline. Receptor source: an adult who was a healthcare worker with PCR-confirmed SARS-CoV-2 infection or an uninfected control (not recorded which).

This clonotype was counted ten times or more. V and J are TRBV29-1 and TRBJ2-1; perhaps TRBD2 as D (5 bases). The germline V gene encodes CDR1 SQVTM and CDR2 ANQGSEA. V was shortened by 3 bases and J by 0 bases, with 9 bases between the two germline ends. The CDR3 has 14 residues. DNA for the CDR3: TGCAGCGTTGAGTTACTAGGCTCCTACAATGAGCAGTTCTTC. This gives the protein CSVELLGSYNEQFF.

This clonotype turned up a few times. V and J are TRBV7-3 and TRBJ2-5; 7 bases align to TRBD2. Germline-derived CDR1 and CDR2 are SGHTA and FQGTGA. The ends lost 2 bases at V and 1 base at J; junction bases unmatched: 4. The CDR3 consists of 15 residues. The CDR3, as DNA: TGTGCCAGCAGCTTACGGGGAGGGCCCCAAGAGACCCAGTACTTC. Its translation: CASSLRGGPQETQYF.

Ten or more counts support this clonotype. The chain uses TRBV28 and TRBJ2-7, with D perhaps TRBD2 (6 bases). The V and J ends lost 5 bases and 7 bases respectively, with 24 bases between them. The CDR3 totals 16 residues. The V gene's germline CDR1 is MDHEN and CDR2 SYDVKM. The CDR3 reads CASSPSASGAVREQYF. CDR3 coding DNA: TGTGCCAGCAGTCCATCGGCCTCGGGAGCTGTACGAGAGCAGTACTTC.

The V call is TRBV7-2, the J call TRBJ2-2; 8 nucleotides agree with TRBD2. Trimming took 2 bases from V and 3 from J; bases not matched to a gene: 2. Germline lookup yields CDR1 SGHTA and CDR2 FQGNSA. The CDR3 contains 15 residues. CDR3 coding DNA: TGTGCCAGCAGCTTACGGCGGGAGGACACCGGGGAGCTGTTTTTT. Protein: CASSLRREDTGELFF.

This clonotype appeared many times. The gene calls are TRBV9 and TRBJ2-7, with 8 positions matching TRBD1. With 3 bases clipped from V and 2 bases from J, the junction kept 1 base outside the gene matches. The CDR3 is 13 amino acids. CDR1 and CDR2 from the germline V gene are SGDLS and YYNGEE. CDR3 DNA: TGTGCCAGCAGCGCACAGGGGGCCTACGAGCAGTACTTC. Residues: CASSAQGAYEQYF.

The table lists this clonotype with a count of one. This chain connects TRBV19 to TRBJ2-5, with D perhaps matching TRBD1 (6 bases). Trimming removed 5 bases from V and 2 bases from J, with 12 bases in between. The CDR3 runs 14 residues. CDR1 and CDR2 (germline): LNHDA, SQIVND (reference sequence). CDR3 protein: CASSARTAQETQYF. CDR3 DNA: TGTGCCAGTAGTGCCCGGACAGCTCAAGAGACCCAGTACTTC.

The table lists this clonotype with many counts. This chain links TRBV7-3 with TRBJ2-3, with a tentative D call TRBD2 (6 bases). Germline V lookup: CDR1 SGHTA, CDR2 FQGTGA. The CDR3 totals 15 residues. Trimming pared 1 base from V and 4 bases from J, leaving 12 bases between. This CDR3 is CASSLIGSASDTQYF. CDR3 bases: TGTGCCAGCAGCTTAATCGGGAGCGCCTCAGATACGCAGTATTTT.

This chain joins TRBV9 and TRBJ2-3, with TRBD2 matching over 10 bases. The length of the CDR3 is 16 residues. J lost 9 bases, V lost 3 bases, and 13 bases had no gene match. From germline, CDR1 is SGDLS and CDR2 YYNGEE. The CDR3 coding sequence is TGTGCCAGCAGCGCTTCTAGCGGGAGAGGGGCGGGGACGCAGTATTTT. It codes for CASSASSGRGAGTQYF. The full variable domain, completed using reference TRBV9 and TRBJ2-3, is DSGVTQTPKHLITATGQRVTLRCSPRSGDLSVYWYQQSLDQGLQFLIQYYNGEERAKGNILERFSAQQFPDLHSELNLSSLELGDSALYFCASSASSGRGAGTQYFGPGTRLTVL.

The V gene is TRBV20-1, the J gene TRBJ1-2; D uncertain. The ends were cut back, 0 bases at V and 2 bases at J, with 7 bases in the middle. Germline CDR1 DFQATT, CDR2 SNEGSKA (reference sequence). There are 13 residues in the CDR3. CDR3 nucleotide sequence: TGCAGTGCTAGAGACGGGGAAAACTATGGCTACACCTTC. Protein: CSARDGENYGYTF.

The chain joins TRBV3-1 to TRBJ1-5, with D perhaps TRBD1 (5 bases). This CDR3 has 13 residues. Germline lookup yields CDR1 LGHDT and CDR2 YNNKEL (reference sequence). Trimming took 3 bases from V and 10 from J, leaving 13 bases between them. The CDR3 nucleotides read TGTGCCAGCAGCCAGGGGGATATCAGCCCCCAGCATTTT. Translating gives CASSQGDISPQHF.

There are a few counts of this clonotype. The V call is TRBV12-3 or TRBV12-4, the J call TRBJ1-6, with a tentative D call TRBD1 (5 bases). V dropped 6 bases and J dropped 4 bases, with 16 bases sitting between them. This CDR3 is built from 16 residues. CDR3 DNA sequence: TGTGCCAGCAGCCCGTGGAGGGGCGAATATAATTCACCCCTCCACTTT. Translation: CASSPWRGEYNSPLHF.

In this sample, this clonotype turned up many times. The chain has TRBV12-3 or TRBV12-4 and TRBJ1-1, with D perhaps TRBD1 (5 bases). The CDR3 is 13 amino acids. Trimming took 6 bases from V and 4 from J, leaving 12 bases between them. CDR3 in amino acids: CASSLRGGTEAFF. In DNA, the CDR3 is TGTGCCAGCAGCCTTAGGGGTGGCACTGAAGCTTTCTTT.

This clonotype was detected a few times. The rearrangement links TRBV6-5 to TRBJ2-1; maybe TRBD2 (5 bases). CDR1 is MNHEY, CDR2 SVGAGI, per germline. The CDR3 runs 13 residues. With 2 bases removed from V and 7 bases from J, the gap between germline ends came to 9 bases. The CDR3 is CASSYKLANEQFF. The CDR3 DNA sequence: TGTGCCAGCAGTTACAAGTTAGCGAATGAGCAGTTCTTC.

There are a few counts of this clonotype. This chain links TRBV11-2 with TRBJ2-2; a weak D match, TRBD2 (6 bases). V gave up 5 bases and J gave up 3 bases, with 13 bases separating them. The CDR3 sequence is 15 residues long. The V gene's germline CDR1 is SGHAT and CDR2 FQNNGV. CDR3 protein: CASSPRLGHTGELFF. The CDR3 DNA reads as TGTGCCAGCAGCCCTAGACTAGGACACACCGGGGAGCTGTTTTTT. The full variable domain, rest sourced from reference TRBV11-2 and TRBJ2-2, is EAGVAQSPRYKIIEKRQSVAFWCNPISGHATLYWYQQILGQGPKLLIQFQNNGVVDDSQLPKDRFSAERLKGVDSTLKIQPAKLEDSAVYLCASSPRLGHTGELFFGEGSRLTVL.

Many counts were recorded for this clonotype. DNA for the CDR3: TGTGCCAGCAGCGGAGGGACTAGCGGGATGTACAATGAGCAGTTCTTC. Its translation: CASSGGTSGMYNEQFF. The chain joins TRBV9 to TRBJ2-1, with TRBD2 matching 13 bases. V lost 3 bases, J lost 4 bases, and 4 bases stayed unmatched. The CDR3 length is 16 residues. From germline, CDR1 is SGDLS and CDR2 YYNGEE.

This clonotype was observed a few times. This chain joins TRBV7-2 and TRBJ1-5; 12 bases fit TRBD1. The CDR3 extends over 15 amino acids. V was clipped by 7 bases and J by 6 bases; unmatched bases: 7. Germline lookup yields CDR1 SGHTA and CDR2 FQGNSA. CDR3 sequence: CASTGTGGTSQPQHF. The CDR3 bases are TGTGCCAGCACCGGGACAGGGGGCACATCTCAGCCCCAGCATTTT.

In its sample, this clonotype was seen a few times. This sequence joins TRBV12-3 or TRBV12-4 and TRBJ2-1, with 9 nucleotides matching TRBD2. Trimming at V came to 6 bases and at J to 6 bases, leaving 12 bases not matched to a gene. The CDR3 runs 16 residues. CDR3: CASRPSMVAGANEQFF. CDR3 sequence (DNA): TGTGCCAGCAGGCCGAGTATGGTAGCGGGAGCCAATGAGCAGTTCTTC.

This clonotype was seen a handful of times. V gene TRBV20-1 combines with J gene TRBJ2-1; tentatively, D is TRBD2 (6 bases). The CDR3 covers 16 residues. Trimming shortened V by 0 bases and J by 4 bases, and 16 bases separated the two germline ends. Germline CDR1 and CDR2: DFQATT and SNEGSKA (reference sequence). The CDR3 loop reads CSARDRRAGRYNEQFF. In nucleotides, the CDR3 is TGCAGTGCTAGAGATCGAAGGGCGGGGCGGTACAATGAGCAGTTCTTC.